Shown below are 14 T cell receptor beta chains from a single sample sequenced in a study of cytomegalovirus exposure and HLA in healthy donors. 13 Jbeta primers and 60 Vbeta primers were used for the PCR. Libraries were prepared by immunoSEQ multiplex PCR; TCRdb keeps only in-frame clonotypes and omits some of them. The sample holds hundreds of thousands of clones; 70% to 80% are singletons and the top ten take less than 3.5%. Specimen: PBMCs. These receptors all stem from a woman aged 55-69 years in good health and CMV-seropositive.

The chain has TRBV14 and TRBJ2-4; TRBD2 matches at 11 bases. Germline values: CDR1 SGHDN, CDR2 FVKESK. V trimming: 3 bases; J trimming: 14 bases; junction bases outside the gene matches: 3. CDR3 size: 12 residues. The CDR3 sequence: CASSQGLAEKYF. CDR3 bases: TGTGCCAGCAGCCAGGGACTAGCGGAAAAGTACTTC.

V is TRBV7-2 and J is TRBJ2-5, with D possibly matching TRBD2 (6 bases). Germline lookup yields CDR1 SGHTA and CDR2 FQGNSA. V was clipped by 5 bases and J by 4 bases, with 14 bases between them. This CDR3 contains 14 residues. The CDR3 loop is CASSKGEGGETQYF. In nucleotides, the CDR3 is TGTGCCAGCAGCAAGGGCGAGGGAGGAGAGACCCAGTACTTC.

For the CDR3, the DNA is TGTGCCAGCTCTTCGACGGGCAGGGTGGATGGCTACACCTTC. The encoded protein is CASSSTGRVDGYTF. The chain is built from TRBV18 and TRBJ1-2, with D possibly matching TRBD1 (5 bases). The length of the CDR3 is 14 residues. Trimming removed 6 bases at V and 6 bases at J, with 17 bases between. Germline V CDR1 and CDR2: KGHSH, LQKENI.

This chain joins TRBV5-4 and TRBJ2-7, with a tentative D call TRBD1 (6 bases). Trimming left V 3 bases short and J 4 bases short, with 17 bases between. Germline V gene sequence: CDR1 SGHNT, CDR2 YYREEE (reference sequence). The CDR3 extends over 15 amino acids. CDR3 nucleotides: TGTGCCAGCAGCTCCGCGACAGGTGGGGCGTACGAGCAGTACTTC. Amino acid sequence: CASSSATGGAYEQYF.

In DNA form, the CDR3 reads TGTGCCAGCAGCGCGGGACTTAAGTACGAGCAGTACTTC. Amino acid sequence: CASSAGLKYEQYF. The V and J genes are TRBV11-2 and TRBJ2-7, with D tentatively TRBD2 (6 bases). The CDR3 totals 13 residues. Germline assignment: CDR1 SGHAT and CDR2 FQNNGV. The germline V and J ends were trimmed by 5 bases and 4 bases, with 12 bases remaining between them.

The chain uses TRBV19 and TRBJ1-1, with TRBD1 as a possible D gene (6 bases). Germline V gene sequence: CDR1 LNHDA, CDR2 SQIVND (reference sequence). The CDR3 totals 14 residues. V was shortened by 7 bases and J by 0 bases, with 12 bases between the two germline ends. This chain's CDR3 is CASTLDRLNTEAFF. CDR3 DNA sequence: TGTGCCAGTACCCTAGACAGGTTGAACACTGAAGCTTTCTTT.

V gene TRBV5-1 combines with J gene TRBJ2-7, with TRBD2 matching 8 bases. V shed 4 bases and J 2 bases; nucleotides not matched to a gene: 17. The CDR3 spans 18 residues. Germline assignment: CDR1 SGHRS and CDR2 YFSETQ. The CDR3 is CASSMGTGGPGTAYEQYF. Here the CDR3 DNA reads TGCGCCAGCAGCATGGGTACGGGAGGGCCAGGTACAGCCTACGAGCAGTACTTC.

The J gene is TRBJ1-3, the V gene TRBV6-7, with D possibly matching TRBD1 (6 bases). TRBV6-7 belongs to the ORF category, with a function that is uncertain. V was trimmed by 9 bases and J by 1 base, leaving 10 bases between them. This CDR3 has 13 amino acids. This CDR3 reads CARPQGSGNTIYF. CDR3 coding DNA: TGTGCCAGGCCACAGGGATCTGGAAACACCATATATTTT.

The chain uses TRBV7-9 and TRBJ2-3; 8 bases fit TRBD2. The CDR3 is made up of 16 amino acids. V was clipped by 2 bases and J by 2 bases; unmatched bases: 6. In germline, CDR1 is SEHNR, CDR2 FQNEAQ (reference sequence). As DNA, the CDR3 is TGTGCCAGCAGCTTATCGACTAGCGAGTTCACAGATACGCAGTATTTT. This codes for CASSLSTSEFTDTQYF. Together with reference TRBV7-9 and TRBJ2-3, the CDR3 gives the full variable domain: DTGVSQNPRHKITKRGQNVTFRCDPISEHNRLYWYRQTLGQGPEFLTYFQNEAQLEKSRLLSDRFSAERPKGSFSTLEIQRTEQGDSAMYLCASSLSTSEFTDTQYFGPGTRLTVL.

The chain is built from TRBV7-2 and TRBJ2-2; 9 bases align to TRBD1. CDR1 SGHTA and CDR2 FQGNSA come from the germline V gene. V gave up 5 bases and J gave up 6 bases; unmatched junction bases: 4. The CDR3 length is 14 residues. This CDR3 reads CASSPRTGAGELFF. In DNA, the CDR3 is TGTGCCAGCAGCCCCCGGACAGGGGCCGGGGAGCTGTTTTTT.

This clone was observed a few times. V usage is TRBV18 and J usage is TRBJ1-1, with D possibly TRBD1 on 5 matching bases. V dropped 2 bases and J dropped 3 bases, with 13 bases sitting between them. Germline loops: CDR1 KGHSH, CDR2 LQKENI. CDR3 length: 15 amino acids. CDR3 loop: CASSPRGSWDTEAFF. The DNA for the CDR3 is TGTGCCAGCTCACCAAGGGGCTCCTGGGACACTGAAGCTTTCTTT.

The count of this clone is one. The chain is built from TRBV11-2 and TRBJ2-2; possible D gene TRBD2, 5 bases. In germline, CDR1 is SGHAT, CDR2 FQNNGV. This CDR3 is built from 15 residues. V gave up 3 bases and J gave up 0 bases, with 8 bases separating them. CDR3 sequence (DNA): TGTGCCAGCAGCTTCGGACTGCCGAACACCGGGGAGCTGTTTTTT. Translated, it gives CASSFGLPNTGELFF.

J is TRBJ1-1 and V is TRBV9; D not resolved. The germline V and J ends were trimmed by 2 bases and 1 base, with 9 bases remaining between them. Germline CDR1 and CDR2: SGDLS and YYNGEE. The CDR3 covers 14 residues. This CDR3 reads CASSVASRNTEAFF. As DNA, the CDR3 is TGTGCCAGCAGCGTCGCTTCGAGGAACACTGAAGCTTTCTTT.

This chain uses TRBV30 with TRBJ1-2; tentatively, D is TRBD1 (6 bases). Per the germline V gene, CDR1 is GTSNPN and CDR2 is SVGIG (reference sequence). The CDR3 has 17 amino acids. Trimming took off 6 bases at V and 8 bases at J, with 31 bases between the two ends. The CDR3 DNA reads TGTGCCTGCTCCGATGGGGCAGGGGAACGAGGATGGCGCGGCTACACCTTC. Its protein product is CACSDGAGERGWRGYTF. The entire variable domain, with the rest obtained from reference TRBV30 and TRBJ1-2, is as follows: SQTIHQWPATLVQPVGSPLSLECTVEGTSNPNLYWYRQAAGRGLQLLFYSVGIGQISSEVPQNLSASRPQDRQFILSSKKLLLSDSGFYLCACSDGAGERGWRGYTFGSGTRLTVV.